A selection of T cell receptor beta chains follows, all from one sample in a study of cytomegalovirus exposure and HLA in healthy donors. Assay: immunoSEQ multiplex PCR; the TCRdb copy retains only in-frame clones and omits some. This sample yields about 200,000 clones, of which 80% to 90% are seen a single time; approximately 1.8% belongs to the top ten. The source material was PBMCs. The receptors were sampled from a man in his forties in good health and CMV-seropositive. Each CDR3 is given with its conserved first and last residue. D genes are given only for firm matches. Clone sizes are given selectively: once, few, many, or a class where the clone is expanded.

j_call: TRBJ2-1; d_call: -; v_call: TRBV7-9; clone_size: -; cdr3_nt: TGTGCCACAGCCGTATCAACAGGGAACAATGAGCAGTTCTTC; cdr3_aa: CATAVSTGNNEQFF
j_call: TRBJ2-3; d_call: TRBD2; v_call: TRBV11-2; clone_size: -; cdr3_nt: TGTGCCAGCACCCTCCCTATGGGGAGGGTTTATTCAGATACGCAGTATTTT; cdr3_aa: CASTLPMGRVYSDTQYF
j_call: TRBJ1-3; d_call: -; v_call: TRBV9; clone_size: -; cdr3_nt: TGTGCCAGCAGCGTAGGGAGCCTCACAAGCAACACCATATATTTT; cdr3_aa: CASSVGSLTSNTIYF
j_call: TRBJ1-4; d_call: TRBD1; v_call: TRBV27; clone_size: -; cdr3_nt: TGTGCCAGCTCTCTCCTCGGGGACAGTTATAATGAAAAACTGTTTTTT; cdr3_aa: CASSLLGDSYNEKLFF
j_call: TRBJ2-1; d_call: TRBD2; v_call: TRBV15; clone_size: -; cdr3_nt: TGTGCCACCAGCACCCGCTTTAGCGGGAGGGCCGGTGAGCAGTTCTTC; cdr3_aa: CATSTRFSGRAGEQFF
j_call: TRBJ1-1; d_call: -; v_call: TRBV6-1; clone_size: -; cdr3_nt: TGTGCCAGCAGTGAAGCGTTCCCAGAAGCTTTCTTT; cdr3_aa: CASSEAFPEAFF
j_call: TRBJ1-2; d_call: -; v_call: TRBV9; clone_size: -; cdr3_nt: -; cdr3_aa: CASSVATGTGAGYTF
j_call: TRBJ2-3; d_call: -; v_call: TRBV11-2; clone_size: -; cdr3_nt: TGTGCCAGCAGCTTACTGGCGGGCACTAGCACAGATACGCAGTATTTT; cdr3_aa: CASSLLAGTSTDTQYF
j_call: TRBJ2-1; d_call: TRBD2; v_call: TRBV7-8; clone_size: -; cdr3_nt: TGTGCCAGCAGCTTAGATGTCGGCCTAGCGGGAGATGAGCAGTTCTTC; cdr3_aa: CASSLDVGLAGDEQFF
j_call: TRBJ2-7; d_call: -; v_call: TRBV5-6; clone_size: -; cdr3_nt: TGTGCCAGCAGCTTTGGAGGGGCCGACGAGCAGTACTTC; cdr3_aa: CASSFGGADEQYF
j_call: TRBJ1-4; d_call: -; v_call: TRBV28; clone_size: -; cdr3_nt: TGTGCCAGCAGTTCCGGTTTGACGGGGGAGAATGAAAAACTGTTTTTT; cdr3_aa: CASSSGLTGENEKLFF
j_call: TRBJ2-7; d_call: -; v_call: TRBV29-1; clone_size: -; cdr3_nt: TGCAGCGTTCGGTCAGGGGTTTACCACGAGCAGTACTTC; cdr3_aa: CSVRSGVYHEQYF
j_call: TRBJ1-2; d_call: TRBD1; v_call: TRBV5-1; clone_size: -; cdr3_nt: TGCGCCAGCAGCTTGGGGGGACAGGGGGCCGGTGGCTACACCTTC; cdr3_aa: CASSLGGQGAGGYTF
j_call: TRBJ1-1; d_call: -; v_call: TRBV5-4; clone_size: once; cdr3_nt: TGTGCCAGCAACGACCCGGGAGCCACTGAAGCTTTCTTT; cdr3_aa: CASNDPGATEAFF
j_call: TRBJ1-2; d_call: TRBD1; v_call: TRBV28; clone_size: -; cdr3_nt: TGTGCCAGCAGCTTGGGGACGGGACAGCTTTATGGCTACACCTTC; cdr3_aa: CASSLGTGQLYGYTF
j_call: TRBJ2-7; d_call: -; v_call: TRBV18; clone_size: -; cdr3_nt: TGTGCCAGCTCACCCCAGGCGAGTAATTACGAGCAGTACTTC; cdr3_aa: CASSPQASNYEQYF
j_call: TRBJ2-7; d_call: -; v_call: TRBV5-1; clone_size: -; cdr3_nt: TGCGCCAGCAGCTTGGGGACTACCAGCGGCGAGCAGTACTTC; cdr3_aa: CASSLGTTSGEQYF
j_call: TRBJ2-6; d_call: -; v_call: TRBV19; clone_size: -; cdr3_nt: TGTGCCAGTAGTACCAATGGGGCCAACGGCCTGACTTTC; cdr3_aa: CASSTNGANGLTF
j_call: TRBJ2-3; d_call: -; v_call: TRBV28; clone_size: -; cdr3_nt: TGTGCCAGCAGTTCCCGGACAGGGCGACTAGCAGTAAGCACAGATACGCAGTATTTT; cdr3_aa: CASSSRTGRLAVSTDTQYF
j_call: TRBJ2-3; d_call: TRBD2; v_call: TRBV28; clone_size: -; cdr3_nt: TGTGCCAGCAGTTCGGGGGGACGACACACAGATACGCAGTATTTT; cdr3_aa: CASSSGGRHTDTQYF
j_call: TRBJ2-1; d_call: TRBD2; v_call: TRBV4-1; clone_size: -; cdr3_nt: TGCGCCAGCAGCCGGTCGGGACTAGTAATGGCCTACAATGAGCAGTTCTTC; cdr3_aa: CASSRSGLVMAYNEQFF
j_call: TRBJ1-2; d_call: -; v_call: TRBV2; clone_size: -; cdr3_nt: TGTGCCAGCAGTGAAGCGGGCTCTGGCTACACCTTC; cdr3_aa: CASSEAGSGYTF
j_call: TRBJ1-4; d_call: -; v_call: TRBV29-1; clone_size: -; cdr3_nt: TGCAGCGTTGAAAGTAGGGGGATCGGAAAACTGTTTTTT; cdr3_aa: CSVESRGIGKLFF
j_call: TRBJ2-5; d_call: -; v_call: TRBV15; clone_size: -; cdr3_nt: TGTGCCACCAGCCCGGGACTTTGGGAGACCCAGTACTTC; cdr3_aa: CATSPGLWETQYF
j_call: TRBJ2-5; d_call: TRBD2; v_call: TRBV4-1; clone_size: once; cdr3_nt: TGCGCCAGCAGCCGAGTTTTAGCGGGACGGGGAGAGACCCAGTACTTC; cdr3_aa: CASSRVLAGRGETQYF
j_call: TRBJ2-5; d_call: -; v_call: TRBV28; clone_size: -; cdr3_nt: TGTGCCAGCGCTACCCCGTCCCAAGTCACGGAGACCCAGTACTTC; cdr3_aa: CASATPSQVTETQYF
j_call: TRBJ1-2; d_call: TRBD1; v_call: TRBV19; clone_size: once; cdr3_nt: TGTGCCAGTAGTACCACAGGGGGCAACTATGGCTACACCTTC; cdr3_aa: CASSTTGGNYGYTF
j_call: TRBJ2-7; d_call: -; v_call: TRBV7-9; clone_size: -; cdr3_nt: TGTTCCAGCAGCTTAGCAGGGGCCTACGAGCAGTACTTC; cdr3_aa: CSSSLAGAYEQYF
j_call: TRBJ2-1; d_call: TRBD2; v_call: TRBV9; clone_size: -; cdr3_nt: TGTGCCAGCAGCGTAGCGGGAGGGCCAAACAATGAGCAGTTCTTC; cdr3_aa: CASSVAGGPNNEQFF
j_call: TRBJ1-2; d_call: TRBD1; v_call: TRBV11-2; clone_size: -; cdr3_nt: TGTGCCAGCAGCTCGCCGACAGGGAGCACCTTC; cdr3_aa: CASSSPTGSTF
j_call: TRBJ2-2; d_call: TRBD1; v_call: TRBV6-6; clone_size: -; cdr3_nt: TGTGCCAGCACACAGGGGGGCCGAGGGGAGCTGTTTTTT; cdr3_aa: CASTQGGRGELFF
j_call: TRBJ2-7; d_call: TRBD1; v_call: TRBV2; clone_size: -; cdr3_nt: TGTGCCAGCAGCTTCGACAGGGATTTGTTCGAGCAGTACTTC; cdr3_aa: CASSFDRDLFEQYF
j_call: TRBJ2-5; d_call: -; v_call: TRBV10-3; clone_size: -; cdr3_nt: TGTGCCATCAGTGAGTCGACGGGGTACCAAGAGACCCAGTACTTC; cdr3_aa: CAISESTGYQETQYF
j_call: TRBJ2-7; d_call: -; v_call: TRBV27; clone_size: -; cdr3_nt: TGTGCCAGCAGTAGGGGGTACGAGCAGTACTTC; cdr3_aa: CASSRGYEQYF
j_call: TRBJ2-6; d_call: -; v_call: TRBV7-2; clone_size: -; cdr3_nt: TGTGCCAGCAGCTTAGGGATCTCTGGGGCCAACGGCCTGACTTTC; cdr3_aa: CASSLGISGANGLTF
j_call: TRBJ2-1; d_call: TRBD2; v_call: TRBV5-4; clone_size: -; cdr3_nt: TGTGCCAGCAGCCTTCCTATAGCGGGAGCTGGTGGCAATGAGCAGTTCTTC; cdr3_aa: CASSLPIAGAGGNEQFF
j_call: TRBJ1-1; d_call: -; v_call: TRBV2; clone_size: -; cdr3_nt: TGTGCCAGCAGGGGGGTTCAGGGGCCTGAAGCTTTCTTT; cdr3_aa: CASRGVQGPEAFF
j_call: TRBJ1-1; d_call: -; v_call: TRBV6-1; clone_size: -; cdr3_nt: TGTGCCAGCAGGGGACTCTCCATAGTTAACACTGAAGCTTTCTTT; cdr3_aa: CASRGLSIVNTEAFF
j_call: TRBJ2-1; d_call: TRBD2; v_call: TRBV9; clone_size: -; cdr3_nt: TGTGCCAGCAGCGGAGGACTAGCGGGAGGTTCCTACAATGAGCAGTTCTTC; cdr3_aa: CASSGGLAGGSYNEQFF
j_call: TRBJ2-7; d_call: TRBD1; v_call: TRBV19; clone_size: -; cdr3_nt: TGTGCCAGAGACAGGGAGATACCCTACGAGCAGTACTTC; cdr3_aa: CARDREIPYEQYF
j_call: TRBJ2-3; d_call: -; v_call: TRBV18; clone_size: -; cdr3_nt: TGTGCCAGCTCACCTAGGCCTAGCCGTGACACAGATACGCAGTATTTT; cdr3_aa: CASSPRPSRDTDTQYF
j_call: TRBJ2-4; d_call: -; v_call: TRBV19; clone_size: -; cdr3_nt: TGTGCCAGTAGTCCAGGGGTCCTAAACATTCAGTACTTC; cdr3_aa: CASSPGVLNIQYF
j_call: TRBJ1-4; d_call: -; v_call: TRBV5-1; clone_size: -; cdr3_nt: TGCGCCAGCAGCTTGGATGCAGAAACTAATGAAAAACTGTTTTTT; cdr3_aa: CASSLDAETNEKLFF
j_call: TRBJ2-2; d_call: -; v_call: TRBV5-1; clone_size: -; cdr3_nt: TGCGCCAGCAGCTCCGCTAGGGGCCCCGAGTTCACCGGGGAGCTGTTTTTT; cdr3_aa: CASSSARGPEFTGELFF
j_call: TRBJ1-5; d_call: TRBD1; v_call: TRBV6-5; clone_size: -; cdr3_nt: TGTGCCAGCAGACGACAGACAGGGGAGAATCAGCCCCAGCATTTT; cdr3_aa: CASRRQTGENQPQHF
j_call: TRBJ2-1; d_call: TRBD1; v_call: TRBV6-6; clone_size: -; cdr3_nt: TGTGCCAGCAGGACAGGGTCCAATGAGCAGTTCTTC; cdr3_aa: CASRTGSNEQFF
j_call: TRBJ1-5; d_call: TRBD1; v_call: TRBV9; clone_size: -; cdr3_nt: TGTGCCAGCAGCCTGACAGGGAGCAATCAGCCCCAGCATTTT; cdr3_aa: CASSLTGSNQPQHF
j_call: TRBJ2-1; d_call: TRBD1; v_call: TRBV6-4; clone_size: -; cdr3_nt: TGTGCCAGCAGTGACCTCGACAGGGGTGAGCAGTTCTTC; cdr3_aa: CASSDLDRGEQFF
j_call: TRBJ1-5; d_call: -; v_call: TRBV30; clone_size: -; cdr3_nt: TGTGCCTGGAGTTCAGGGCCGGTCGGTCAGCCCCAGCATTTT; cdr3_aa: CAWSSGPVGQPQHF
j_call: TRBJ1-2; d_call: -; v_call: TRBV5-1; clone_size: -; cdr3_nt: TGCGCCAGCAGCTTGGATAGATTCTATGGCTACACCTTC; cdr3_aa: CASSLDRFYGYTF